A single sample gave rise to the 7 T cell receptor beta chains below, sequenced in a study of T cells after posttransplantation cyclophosphamide. Here immunoSEQ multiplex PCR was the method, and the copy in TCRdb shows in-frame clones only, minus some. The sample has over 3,000 clones; 60% to 80% are singletons. Busulfan-fludarabine conditioning, marrow transplant, and cyclophosphamide on days +3 and +4 were administered. This sample comprised CD8+ T cells sorted from PBMCs, obtained 950 to 1,200 days after allogeneic stem cell transplant with posttransplant cyclophosphamide. These receptors were obtained from a female patient between 35 and 55 years old who received an allogeneic stem cell transplant from a related donor, was CMV-positive, and had no GVHD. Some T cells may originate from the graft donor.

The chain has TRBV6-5 and TRBJ1-6; D ambiguous. V gave up 6 bases and J gave up 6 bases, with 12 bases separating them. This CDR3 contains 14 residues. The germline V gene encodes CDR1 MNHEY and CDR2 SVGAGI. The CDR3 DNA follows: TGTGCCAGCAGCTTTTCGGTCGGTAATTCACCCCTCCACTTT. This translates into CASSFSVGNSPLHF.

With respect to this clone: One end of the junction varies from germline; a read error may be responsible. This sample also contains other DNA sequences that code for the same CDR3. The V call is TRBV7-9, the J call TRBJ1-6; D gene ambiguous. Germline V gives CDR1 SEHNR, CDR2 FQNEAQ (reference sequence). The CDR3 totals 17 residues. CDR3 sequence (DNA): TGTGCCAGCAGCCCGCTGACATCCAGCTCCTATAATTCCCCCCTCCACTTT. It codes for CASSPLTSSSYNSPLHF.

Only a few counts were recorded for this clone. This same CDR3 is encoded by further DNA sequences in the sample. The V and J genes are TRBV9 and TRBJ2-7; maybe TRBD1 (6 bases). Trimming pared 9 bases from V and 2 bases from J, leaving 21 bases between. Germline lookup yields CDR1 SGDLS and CDR2 YYNGEE. The CDR3 runs to 15 residues. This chain's CDR3 is CAIFFGQGTAYEQYF. As DNA, the CDR3 is TGTGCCATTTTTTTCGGGCAGGGGACGGCCTACGAGCAGTACTTC.

The J gene is TRBJ2-6, the V gene TRBV5-6; D might be TRBD2 (5 bases). This CDR3 is 16 amino acids long. Germline V gene lookup returns CDR1 SGHDT and CDR2 YYEEEE. V was shortened by 3 bases and J by 7 bases, with 17 bases between the two germline ends. The CDR3 loop reads CASSSRSGYSANVLTF. CDR3 nucleotides: TGTGCCAGCAGCTCCCGTTCGGGGTACAGTGCCAACGTCCTGACTTTC.

With regard to this clone: The identical CDR3 is also encoded by other nucleotide sequences in the sample. The chain joins TRBV9 to TRBJ2-7, with a tentative D call TRBD1 (5 bases). CDR1 SGDLS and CDR2 YYNGEE come from the germline V gene. The V end was cut by 8 bases, the J end by 4 bases, with 22 bases between. There are 15 residues in the CDR3. CDR3 coding DNA: TGTGCCAGTTGTTTCAAACAGGAGACGGCATACGAGCAGTACTTC. This translates into CASCFKQETAYEQYF.

J is TRBJ2-5 and V is TRBV23-1; D may be TRBD2 (5 bases). TRBV23-1 is annotated as an ORF whose role is uncertain. Trimming took off 0 bases at V and 0 bases at J, with 14 bases between the two ends. The CDR3 has 17 amino acids. CDR3 coding DNA: TGCGCCAGCAGTCAATCGAAACTAGGGCGGAACCAAGAGACCCAGTACTTC. It yields the protein CASSQSKLGRNQETQYF.

The V call is TRBV4-1, the J call TRBJ2-2, with 7 nucleotides matching TRBD2. Germline values: CDR1 MGHRA, CDR2 YSYEKL. This CDR3 is built from 15 residues. V dropped 0 bases and J dropped 4; count of bases not matched to a gene: 2. The CDR3 nucleotides read TGCGCCAGCAGCCAAGAGCGGGGGAGCACCGGGGAGCTGTTTTTT. It specifies CASSQERGSTGELFF.